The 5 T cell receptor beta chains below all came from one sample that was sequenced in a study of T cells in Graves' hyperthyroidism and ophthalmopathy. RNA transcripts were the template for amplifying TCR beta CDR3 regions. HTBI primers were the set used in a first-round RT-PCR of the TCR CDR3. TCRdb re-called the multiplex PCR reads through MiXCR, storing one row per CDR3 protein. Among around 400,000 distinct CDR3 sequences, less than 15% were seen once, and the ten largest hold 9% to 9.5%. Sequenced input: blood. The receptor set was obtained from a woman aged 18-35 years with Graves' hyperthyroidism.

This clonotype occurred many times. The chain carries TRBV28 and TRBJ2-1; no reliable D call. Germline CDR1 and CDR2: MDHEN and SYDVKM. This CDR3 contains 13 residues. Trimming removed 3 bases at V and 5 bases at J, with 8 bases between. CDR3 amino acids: CASSFRVDNEQFF. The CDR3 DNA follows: TGTGCCAGCAGTTTTCGGGTCGACAATGAGCAGTTCTTC.

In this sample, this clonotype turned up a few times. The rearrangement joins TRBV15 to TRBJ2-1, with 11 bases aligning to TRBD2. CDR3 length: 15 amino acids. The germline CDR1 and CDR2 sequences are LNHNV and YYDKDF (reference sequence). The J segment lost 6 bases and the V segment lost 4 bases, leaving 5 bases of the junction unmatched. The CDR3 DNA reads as TGTGCCACCAGCACGGGACTAGCGGTCTCCAATGAGCAGTTCTTC. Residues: CATSTGLAVSNEQFF.

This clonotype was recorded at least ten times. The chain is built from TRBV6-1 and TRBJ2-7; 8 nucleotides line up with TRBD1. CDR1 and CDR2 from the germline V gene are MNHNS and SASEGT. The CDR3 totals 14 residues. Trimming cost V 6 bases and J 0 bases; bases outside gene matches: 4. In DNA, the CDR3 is TGTGCCAGCAGGAGACAGGGGAGCTCCTACGAGCAGTACTTC. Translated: CASRRQGSSYEQYF.

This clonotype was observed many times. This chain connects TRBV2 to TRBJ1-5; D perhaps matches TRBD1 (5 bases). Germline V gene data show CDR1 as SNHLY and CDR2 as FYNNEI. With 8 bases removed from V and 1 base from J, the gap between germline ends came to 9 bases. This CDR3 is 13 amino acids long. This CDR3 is CASEGTSNQPQHF. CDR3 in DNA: TGTGCCAGCGAGGGGACCAGCAATCAGCCCCAGCATTTT.

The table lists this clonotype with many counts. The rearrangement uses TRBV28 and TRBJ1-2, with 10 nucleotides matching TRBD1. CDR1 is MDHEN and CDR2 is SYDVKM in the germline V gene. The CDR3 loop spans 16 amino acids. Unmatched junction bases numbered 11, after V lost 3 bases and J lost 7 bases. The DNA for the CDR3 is TGTGCCAGCAGTTTGGGTGGGACAGGGGATCGGCGTGGCTACACCTTC. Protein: CASSLGGTGDRRGYTF.